This T cell receptor beta chain is drawn from a study of cytomegalovirus exposure and HLA in healthy donors. Study results and caveats: There were several of the most significant clusters that appeared linked to common viral pathogens in a later analysis. Association of a missense DCLRE1C variant with TCR beta V- and J-gene trimming was reported in a later analysis.

Regarding this clone: The target antigen is unknown.

The CDR3 covers 14 residues. The germline V and J ends were trimmed by 4 bases and 5 bases, with 15 bases remaining between them. Germline V CDR1 and CDR2: SGDLS, YYNGEE. Primers for the PCR totalled 60 Vbeta and 13 Jbeta. Data came from immunoSEQ multiplex PCR; TCRdb stores just in-frame clones and leaves some out. The sample shows 110,000 or so clones, around 66% of them seen only once. The material sequenced was PBMCs. This TCR derives from a man aged 18-30 years in good health and CMV-seropositive. V and J are TRBV9 and TRBJ2-5; D is unclear. The DNA for the CDR3 is TGTGCCAGCAGCTCAACTGCCGGGTCGGAGACCCAGTACTTC. It codes for CASSSTAGSETQYF.